The count of the clone carrying this T cell receptor (beta chain) is one. This CDR3 region has 16 residues. Germline values: CDR1 LNHDA, CDR2 SQIVND (reference sequence). V shed 5 bases, J shed 2 bases, and the junction held 6 bases outside the gene matches. This record belongs to a study of blood T cell repertoires in COVID-19. Whole-study context: Donors in the United States, Italy and Spain gave samples during acute or convalescent COVID-19. T cells, B-cell-depleted T cells, or PBMCs supplied cDNA or gDNA.

Authors' analysis steps: Amplification of reference gene primers provided the estimated nucleated cell counts. Profiled with immunoSEQ multiplex PCR; TCRdb holds only in-frame clones, not every one. The DNA gave D and trimming, while V, J and clone size come from that table. The sample lists some 200,000 clones, about 93% seen once, with roughly 0.56% in the top ten. Material: peripheral blood. The chain uses TRBV19 and TRBJ2-3; 11 bases map to TRBD2. This sequence originates from a man over 45 with acute or convalescent COVID-19. The CDR3, as DNA: TGTGCCAGTAGTGGCAGACTAGCGGGGCTCACAGATACGCAGTATTTT. Translation: CASSGRLAGLTDTQYF.